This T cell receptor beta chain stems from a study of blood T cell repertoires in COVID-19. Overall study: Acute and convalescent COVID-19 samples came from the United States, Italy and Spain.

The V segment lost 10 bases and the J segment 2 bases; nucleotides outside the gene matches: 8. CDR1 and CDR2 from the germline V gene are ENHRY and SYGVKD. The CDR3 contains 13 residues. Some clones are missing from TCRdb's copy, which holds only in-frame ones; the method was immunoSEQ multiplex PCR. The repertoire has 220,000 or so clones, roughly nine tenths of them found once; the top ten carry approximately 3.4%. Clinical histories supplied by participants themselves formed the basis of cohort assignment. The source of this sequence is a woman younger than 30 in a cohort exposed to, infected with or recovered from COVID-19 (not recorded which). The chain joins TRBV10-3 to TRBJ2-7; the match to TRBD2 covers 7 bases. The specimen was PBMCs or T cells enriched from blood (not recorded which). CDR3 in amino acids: CASLGGTTYEQYF. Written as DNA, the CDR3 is TGTGCCAGCCTCGGGGGGACCACCTACGAGCAGTACTTC.